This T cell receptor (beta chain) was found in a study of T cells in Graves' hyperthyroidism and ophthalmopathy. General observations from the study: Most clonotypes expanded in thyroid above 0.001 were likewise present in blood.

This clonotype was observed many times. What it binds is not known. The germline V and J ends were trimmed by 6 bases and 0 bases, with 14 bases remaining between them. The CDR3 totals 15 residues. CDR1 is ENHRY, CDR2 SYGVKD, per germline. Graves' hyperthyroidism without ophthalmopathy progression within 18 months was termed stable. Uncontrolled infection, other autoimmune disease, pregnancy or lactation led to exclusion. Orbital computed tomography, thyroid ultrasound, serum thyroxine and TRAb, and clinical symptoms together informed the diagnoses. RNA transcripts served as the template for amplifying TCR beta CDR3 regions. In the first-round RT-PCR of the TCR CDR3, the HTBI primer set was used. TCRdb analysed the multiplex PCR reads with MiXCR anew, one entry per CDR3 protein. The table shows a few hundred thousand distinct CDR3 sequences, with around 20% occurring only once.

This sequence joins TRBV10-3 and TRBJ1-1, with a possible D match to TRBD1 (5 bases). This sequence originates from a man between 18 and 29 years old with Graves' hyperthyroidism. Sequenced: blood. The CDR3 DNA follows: TGTGCCATCAGGAACAGCAGGGACCTGAACACTGAAGCTTTCTTT. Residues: CAIRNSRDLNTEAFF.